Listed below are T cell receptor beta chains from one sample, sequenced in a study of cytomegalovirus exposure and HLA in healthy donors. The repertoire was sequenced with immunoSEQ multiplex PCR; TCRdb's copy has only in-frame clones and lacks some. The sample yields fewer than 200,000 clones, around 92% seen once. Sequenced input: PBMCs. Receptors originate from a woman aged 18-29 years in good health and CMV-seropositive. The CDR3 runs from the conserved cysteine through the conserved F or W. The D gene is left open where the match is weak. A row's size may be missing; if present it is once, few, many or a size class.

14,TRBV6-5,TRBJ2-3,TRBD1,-,CASSYRGQADTQYF,TGTGCCAGCAGTTACCGCGGACAGGCGGATACGCAGTATTTT
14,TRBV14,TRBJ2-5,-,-,CASSQTIPQETQYF,TGTGCCAGCAGCCAAACAATACCTCAAGAGACCCAGTACTTC
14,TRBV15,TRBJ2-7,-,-,CATSTPYSAYEQYF,TGTGCCACCAGCACCCCTTACAGTGCCTACGAGCAGTACTTC
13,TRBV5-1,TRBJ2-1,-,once,CASRPQGYNEQFF,TGCGCCAGCCGGCCCCAGGGCTACAATGAGCAGTTCTTC
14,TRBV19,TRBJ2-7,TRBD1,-,CASSDRDSAYEQYF,TGTGCCAGTAGTGACCGGGACAGCGCCTACGAGCAGTACTTC
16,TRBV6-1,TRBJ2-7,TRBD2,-,CASSVGRAGGLYEQYF,TGTGCCAGCAGTGTGGGAAGAGCGGGAGGTCTCTACGAGCAGTACTTC
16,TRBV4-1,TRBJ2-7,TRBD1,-,CASSQVSGQALRGQYF,TGCGCCAGCAGCCAAGTCTCGGGACAGGCTCTTCGGGGGCAGTACTTC
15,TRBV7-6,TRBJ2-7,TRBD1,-,CASSLAGTGFYEQYF,TGTGCCAGCAGCTTAGCCGGGACAGGGTTCTACGAGCAGTACTTC
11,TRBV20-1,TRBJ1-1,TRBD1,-,CSAHRGAEAFF,TGCAGTGCTCACAGGGGCGCTGAAGCTTTCTTT
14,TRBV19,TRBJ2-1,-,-,CASSIGLAFNEQFF,TGTGCCAGTAGTATTGGCCTAGCTTTTAATGAGCAGTTCTTC
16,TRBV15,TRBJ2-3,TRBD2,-,CATSSGAGVPTDTQYF,TGTGCCACCAGCAGTGGGGCGGGAGTGCCTACAGATACGCAGTATTTT
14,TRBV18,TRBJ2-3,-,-,CASSPLAKTDTQYF,TGTGCCAGCTCACCACTCGCTAAGACAGATACGCAGTATTTT
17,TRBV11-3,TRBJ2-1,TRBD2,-,CASSSRLAGVSYNEQFF,TGTGCCAGCAGCTCAAGACTAGCGGGAGTGTCCTACAATGAGCAGTTCTTC
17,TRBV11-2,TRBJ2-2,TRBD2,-,CASSLGPSGEGTGELFF,TGTGCCAGCAGCTTAGGCCCCTCGGGGGAGGGAACCGGGGAGCTGTTTTTT
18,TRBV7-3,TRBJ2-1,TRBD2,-,CASSLRPAGAGGGNEQFF,TGTGCCAGCAGCTTAAGGCCCGCCGGGGCGGGAGGAGGCAATGAGCAGTTCTTC
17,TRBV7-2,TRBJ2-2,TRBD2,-,CASSSSLAGSRRGELFF,TGTGCCAGCAGCTCTAGTCTAGCGGGCTCCAGGCGCGGGGAGCTGTTTTTT
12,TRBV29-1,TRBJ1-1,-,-,CSVELSNTEAFF,TGCAGCGTTGAACTATCGAATACTGAAGCTTTCTTT
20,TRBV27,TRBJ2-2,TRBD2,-,CASSFVASGREGGNTGELFF,TGTGCCAGCAGTTTCGTTGCTAGCGGGAGAGAGGGGGGGAACACCGGGGAGCTGTTTTTT
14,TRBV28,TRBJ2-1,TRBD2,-,CASLGLAGYNEQFF,TGTGCCAGCCTTGGACTAGCGGGTTACAATGAGCAGTTCTTC
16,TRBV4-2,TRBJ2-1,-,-,CASSQDFSGTYNEQFF,TGTGCCAGCAGCCAAGATTTTAGCGGTACCTACAATGAGCAGTTCTTC
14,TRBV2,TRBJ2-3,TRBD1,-,CASSRDSLTDTQYF,TGTGCCAGCAGTAGGGACAGTCTAACAGATACGCAGTATTTT
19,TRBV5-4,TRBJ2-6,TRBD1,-,CASSIIARTGGIGANVLTF,TGTGCCAGCAGCATTATCGCCCGGACAGGGGGCATTGGGGCCAACGTCCTGACTTTC
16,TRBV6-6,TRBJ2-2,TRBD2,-,CASTASGRAGTGELFF,TGTGCCAGCACCGCTAGCGGGAGGGCGGGCACCGGGGAGCTGTTTTTT
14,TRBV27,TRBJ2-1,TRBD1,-,CASSLGTVGNEQFF,TGTGCCAGCAGTTTAGGGACAGTAGGGAATGAGCAGTTCTTC
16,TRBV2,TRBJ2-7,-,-,CASSKSPTGSPYEQYF,TGTGCCAGCAGTAAATCTCCCACAGGGTCGCCCTACGAGCAGTACTTC
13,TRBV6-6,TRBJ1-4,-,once,CANQKSLNEKLFF,TGTGCCAACCAAAAGAGTTTAAATGAAAAACTGTTTTTT
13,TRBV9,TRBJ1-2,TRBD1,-,CASSSGQGDGYTF,TGTGCCAGCTCGTCGGGACAGGGGGATGGCTACACCTTC
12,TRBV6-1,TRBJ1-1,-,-,CASSEGRAEAFF,TGTGCCAGCAGTGAAGGGAGGGCTGAAGCTTTCTTT
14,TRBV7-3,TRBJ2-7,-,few,CASSLGPEGYEQYF,TGTGCCAGCAGCTTAGGCCCAGAGGGCTACGAGCAGTACTTC
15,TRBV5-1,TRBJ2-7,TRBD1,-,CASSSTTGDRYEQYF,TGCGCCAGCAGCTCCACGACAGGGGATCGGTACGAGCAGTACTTC
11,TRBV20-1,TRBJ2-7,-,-,CSATGTYEQYF,TGCAGTGCTACGGGTACCTACGAGCAGTACTTC
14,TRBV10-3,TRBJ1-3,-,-,CAITQGTSGNTIYF,TGTGCCATCACCCAGGGGACGTCTGGAAACACCATATATTTT
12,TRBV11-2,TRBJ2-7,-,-,CASSLGGGGEYF,TGTGCCAGCAGCTTAGGGGGTGGCGGGGAGTACTTC
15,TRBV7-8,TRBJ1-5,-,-,CASSPRTVRDQPQHF,TGTGCCAGCAGCCCAAGGACAGTGAGGGATCAGCCCCAGCATTTT
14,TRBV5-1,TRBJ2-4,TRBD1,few,CASSLQGAKNIQYF,TGCGCCAGCAGCTTACAGGGGGCCAAAAACATTCAGTACTTC
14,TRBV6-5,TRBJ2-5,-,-,CASSFAGLRETQYF,TGTGCCAGCAGTTTTGCTGGCCTGCGGGAGACCCAGTACTTC
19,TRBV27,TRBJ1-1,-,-,CASSLTPPRGGDMWTEAFF,TGTGCCAGCAGTTTAACCCCCCCACGAGGGGGGGATATGTGGACTGAAGCTTTCTTT
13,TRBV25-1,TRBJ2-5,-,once,CASSGQPGETQYF,TGTGCCAGCAGTGGACAGCCCGGGGAGACCCAGTACTTC
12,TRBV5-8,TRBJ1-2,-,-,CASSLTDYGYTF,TGTGCCAGCAGCTTGACGGACTATGGCTACACCTTC
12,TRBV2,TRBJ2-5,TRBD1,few,CAKTGTWETQYF,TGTGCCAAGACAGGGACATGGGAGACCCAGTACTTC
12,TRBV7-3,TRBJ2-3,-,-,CASSLIADTQYF,TGTGCCAGCAGCTTAATCGCAGATACGCAGTATTTT
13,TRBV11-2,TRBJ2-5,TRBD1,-,CASSPRGHETQYF,TGTGCCAGCAGCCCCAGGGGGCATGAGACCCAGTACTTC
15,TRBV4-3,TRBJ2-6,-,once,CASSQEPGGANVLTF,TGCGCCAGCAGCCAAGAGCCGGGAGGGGCCAACGTCCTGACTTTC
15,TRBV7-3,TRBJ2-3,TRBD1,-,CASSQGQAFTDTQYF,TGTGCCAGCAGCCAGGGACAGGCCTTCACAGATACGCAGTATTTT
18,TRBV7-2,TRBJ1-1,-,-,CASSLALTLSGAGTEAFF,TGTGCCAGCAGCTTAGCGCTAACGTTGTCAGGGGCGGGCACTGAAGCTTTCTTT
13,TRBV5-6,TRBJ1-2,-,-,CASSFERQVGYTF,TGTGCCAGCAGCTTTGAGCGGCAGGTCGGCTACACCTTC
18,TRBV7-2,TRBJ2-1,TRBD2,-,CASSRYGTSGPTYNEQFF,TGTGCCAGCAGCCGGTACGGAACTAGCGGGCCTACCTACAATGAGCAGTTCTTC
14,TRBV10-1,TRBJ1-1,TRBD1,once,CASSLGGQASEAFF,TGCGCCAGCAGCCTCGGGGGACAGGCCTCTGAAGCTTTCTTT
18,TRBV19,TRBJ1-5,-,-,CASSTAGVVIYSNQPQHF,TGTGCCAGTAGTACCGCCGGGGTCGTTATTTATAGCAATCAGCCCCAGCATTTT
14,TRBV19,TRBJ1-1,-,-,CASSIGPGNFEAFF,TGTGCCAGTAGTATAGGGCCGGGAAACTTTGAAGCTTTCTTT
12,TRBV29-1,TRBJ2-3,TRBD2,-,CSGAGVADTQYF,TGCAGCGGAGCGGGAGTCGCAGATACGCAGTATTTT
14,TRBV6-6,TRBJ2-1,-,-,CASSYATSSNEQFF,TGTGCCAGCAGTTACGCCACAAGTTCCAATGAGCAGTTCTTC
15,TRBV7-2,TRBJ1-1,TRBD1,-,CASSFPSTGDTEAFF,TGTGCCAGCAGCTTCCCCAGCACAGGGGACACTGAAGCTTTCTTT
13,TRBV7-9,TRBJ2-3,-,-,CASSSSARDTQYF,TGTGCCAGCAGCAGTTCGGCGAGGGATACGCAGTATTTT
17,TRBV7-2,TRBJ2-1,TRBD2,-,CASSPKGLALHYNEQFF,TGTGCCAGCAGCCCAAAGGGACTAGCTCTACACTACAATGAGCAGTTCTTC
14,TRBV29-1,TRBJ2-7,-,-,CSVEDLGQPYEQYF,TGCAGCGTTGAAGATCTAGGACAGCCCTACGAGCAGTACTTC